Listed below are T cell receptor beta chains from one sample, sequenced in a study of regulatory T cells in long-lasting Graves disease. From the multiplex PCR reads, TCRdb called clonotypes with MiXCR, one entry per CDR3 protein. The sample has about 310,000 distinct CDR3 sequences, 22% seen once. Source: peripheral blood mononuclear cells (PBMCs), taken when the disease was refractory, from a patient treated with antithyroid drugs. These TCRs come from a female donor with Graves disease. Both conserved end residues are part of each CDR3.

v_call	j_call	cdr3_aa
TRBV7-8	TRBJ1-6	CASLLSPYGSPLHF
TRBV6-1	TRBJ2-7	CASSRITLGQPYEQYF
TRBV20-1	TRBJ2-2	CSAARTSTGELFF
TRBV2	TRBJ2-2	CASQKLARVTGELFF
TRBV20-1	TRBJ2-1	CRANLQGSNYNEQFF
TRBV6-1	TRBJ1-2	CASSADRLNGYTF
TRBV5-1	TRBJ1-5	CASSLGGKDQPQHF
TRBV6-2/TRBV6-3	TRBJ2-1	CASTYPSGRATYNEQFF
TRBV29-1	TRBJ2-7	CSVEDGRSYEQYF
TRBV30	TRBJ2-7	CAFDREGSYEQYF
TRBV7-2	TRBJ2-1	CASSSLAGLGNEQFF
TRBV20-1	TRBJ2-7	CSLRGSYHEQYF
TRBV7-2	TRBJ2-7	CASSLALVPYEQYF
TRBV7-2	TRBJ2-5	CASSLASGQETQYF
TRBV27	TRBJ2-7	CASSLGGRGGGPSYEQYF
TRBV12-3/TRBV12-4	TRBJ2-1	CASSQRARAGENNEQFF
TRBV7-2	TRBJ2-7	CASSLFFYEQYF
TRBV4-3	TRBJ2-7	CASSQDFRGTGEYF
TRBV12-3/TRBV12-4	TRBJ2-6	CASSTGSGANVLTF
TRBV7-6	TRBJ2-5	CASSLDPGRETQYF
TRBV6-5	TRBJ2-2	CASSSGLAGGPGTGELFF
TRBV20-1	TRBJ1-2	CSAREGDRGVLYGYTF
TRBV4-1	TRBJ2-7	CASSQEASGNSYEQYF
TRBV19	TRBJ1-1	CASSTGGYTEAFF
TRBV4-1	TRBJ1-5	CASSQVAGGSQPQHF
TRBV30	TRBJ1-2	CAWAQGHGYTF
TRBV12-3/TRBV12-4	TRBJ1-2	CASSFRRQGGYTF
TRBV11-2	TRBJ2-7	CASSFGVAYEQYF
TRBV7-2	TRBJ2-7	CASSSGTLRHEQYF
TRBV28	TRBJ2-7	CASRLTPDPFYEQYF
TRBV6-5	TRBJ2-7	CASSSGGTGYEQYF
TRBV6-1	TRBJ1-5	CASSPDINQPQHF
TRBV29-1	TRBJ1-2	CSVYREVGYTF
TRBV6-2/TRBV6-3	TRBJ2-3	CASRRGIYSTDTQYF
TRBV5-1	TRBJ2-7	CANSFIVDDAYEQYF
TRBV18	TRBJ1-1	CASSPTDSLEGTEAFF
TRBV20-1	TRBJ2-5	CSARGTSGVPTQYF
TRBV29-1	TRBJ2-7	CSVVGWGAPYEQYF
TRBV20-1	TRBJ2-5	CSARLTDRLGQETQYF
TRBV7-8	TRBJ1-5	CASSPRQGEPQHF
TRBV18	TRBJ2-1	CASSPRDRYNEQFF